This T cell receptor beta chain is from a study of blood T cell repertoires in COVID-19. Turning to the study itself: The origin of the acute and convalescent COVID-19 samples was the United States, Italy and Spain.

In the original analysis: Amplification of reference gene primers provided the estimated nucleated cell counts. Libraries were prepared by immunoSEQ multiplex PCR; TCRdb keeps only in-frame clonotypes and omits some of them. The DNA gave D and trimming, while V, J and clone size come from that table. The sample contains 160,000 or so clones, around 82% of which appear only once. Germline values: CDR1 SGHNT, CDR2 YYREEE (reference sequence). The CDR3 spans 16 residues. V shed 4 bases, J shed 1 base, and the junction held 9 bases outside the gene matches. Input material: PBMCs or T cells enriched from blood (not recorded which). The TCR sequence derives from a man aged 40-49 years who had recovered from COVID-19. The J gene is TRBJ2-3, the V gene TRBV5-4; 7 nucleotides line up with TRBD2. CDR3 nucleotide sequence: TGTGCCAGCAGCCCACCCCCGGGGGGACGCACAGATACGCAGTATTTT. Protein sequence: CASSPPPGGRTDTQYF.